This TCR beta chain was observed in a study of blood T cell repertoires in COVID-19 (dated by TCRdb to the early 2020s). The study in broad terms: Collaborator samples came from the United States, Italy and Spain and covered acute and convalescent phases of COVID-19. The samples were drawn from the first 160 participants of the ongoing ImmuneRACE study and from 950 to 1,500 subjects provided by 6 global collaborators. A freely available public database, intended as a resource for researchers studying the immune response to SARS-CoV-2, is where the repertoires were released. Sample metadata almost always included a de-identified subject ID, COVID-19 status, age in years and sex. Where available, HLA class I and class II types were taken from metadata supplied by the sample provider and were not determined by assay-based typing. The prospective study material was composed of cDNA or gDNA derived from T cells, B-cell-depleted T cells, or PBMCs. The dataset comprised deeply sampled blood TCRbeta repertoires from subjects exposed to, actively infected with, or recovered from COVID-19.

Collaborating institutions collected whole blood in K2EDTA tubes following their own protocols. For TCRbeta analysis, collaborator samples were shipped as frozen whole blood, as isolated PBMCs, or as DNA extracted from either sample type. TCRbeta CDR3 regions were amplified from genomic DNA by means of the immunoSEQ Assay, a bias-controlled multiplex PCR. In the authors' own workflow: Nucleated cell counts per sample were estimated from amplification of reference gene primers within the assay. Sequence reads were collapsed and filtered to measure the absolute abundance of every unique TCRbeta CDR3 rearrangement. Productive Simpson clonality was computed per sample as the square root of Simpson's diversity index over productive rearrangements. In TCRdb, the immuneACCESS table is reduced to in-frame sequences with V and J assigned. These tables do not hold every clone; where another copy was compared, an unresolved V gene accounts for under half, and the others remain unexplained. V, J and clone size are those of that table, while D and trimming were read from the DNA. For this sample the table gives 130,000 or so clones, of which 85% to 90% were detected only once. 2% to 2.5% of the sample is held by the ten biggest clonotypes.

The paper's findings and limits, for the study overall: Clinical and demographic metadata were provided uncurated, with the amount varying by source and participant.

The CDR3 sequence holds 11 residues, the cysteine and phenylalanine included. Only the CDR3 portion is preserved as DNA: 33 bases, with reading frame beginning at the first base. Via the germline V gene, CDR1 is MDHEN and CDR2 SYDVKM. V sheds 6 bases and J sheds 14 bases, leaving 11 bases between their ends. Only a few counts were recorded for this clone. The antigen it recognizes is unknown. No base quality values were provided; no much bigger clone lies one nucleotide off. The TCR sequence derives from a man aged 70-80 years with active COVID-19. The sample comprised peripheral blood. Recombination joined TRBV28 with TRBJ1-6, and possibly TRBD1, on 5 matching bases. The nucleotides read TGTGCCAGCAGCTGGGGCACGACCCTCCACTTT. This codes for CASSWGTTLHF.